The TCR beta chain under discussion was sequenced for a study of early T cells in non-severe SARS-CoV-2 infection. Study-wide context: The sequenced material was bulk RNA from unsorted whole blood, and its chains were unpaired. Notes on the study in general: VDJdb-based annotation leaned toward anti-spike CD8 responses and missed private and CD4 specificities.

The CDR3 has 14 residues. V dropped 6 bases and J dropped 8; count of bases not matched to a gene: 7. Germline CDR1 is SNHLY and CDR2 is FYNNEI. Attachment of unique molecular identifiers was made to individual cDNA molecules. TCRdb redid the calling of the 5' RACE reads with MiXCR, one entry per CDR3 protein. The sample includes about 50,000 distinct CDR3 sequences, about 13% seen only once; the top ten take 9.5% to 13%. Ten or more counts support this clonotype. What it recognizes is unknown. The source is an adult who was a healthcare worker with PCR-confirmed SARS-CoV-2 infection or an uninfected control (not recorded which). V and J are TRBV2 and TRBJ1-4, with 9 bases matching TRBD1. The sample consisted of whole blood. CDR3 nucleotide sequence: TGTGCCAGCAGGAGGACAGGGGCGCGGGAAAAACTGTTTTTT. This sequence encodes CASRRTGAREKLFF.